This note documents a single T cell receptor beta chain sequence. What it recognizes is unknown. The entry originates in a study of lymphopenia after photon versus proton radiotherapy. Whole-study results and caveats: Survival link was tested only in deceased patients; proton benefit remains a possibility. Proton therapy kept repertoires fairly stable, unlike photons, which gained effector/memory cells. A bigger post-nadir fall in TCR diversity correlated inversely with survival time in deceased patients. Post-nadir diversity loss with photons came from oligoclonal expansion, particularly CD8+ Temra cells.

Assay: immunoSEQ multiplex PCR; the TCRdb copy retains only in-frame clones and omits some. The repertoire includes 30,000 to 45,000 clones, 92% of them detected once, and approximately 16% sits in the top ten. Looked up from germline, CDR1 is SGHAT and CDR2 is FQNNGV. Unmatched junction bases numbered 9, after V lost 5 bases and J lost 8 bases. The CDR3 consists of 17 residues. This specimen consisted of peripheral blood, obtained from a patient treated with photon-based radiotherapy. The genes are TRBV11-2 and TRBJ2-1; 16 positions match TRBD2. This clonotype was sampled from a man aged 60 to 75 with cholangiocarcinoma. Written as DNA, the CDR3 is TGTGCCAGCAGCCCCGGGACTAGCGGGGGGGCGGTCGATGAGCAGTTCTTC. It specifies CASSPGTSGGAVDEQFF.